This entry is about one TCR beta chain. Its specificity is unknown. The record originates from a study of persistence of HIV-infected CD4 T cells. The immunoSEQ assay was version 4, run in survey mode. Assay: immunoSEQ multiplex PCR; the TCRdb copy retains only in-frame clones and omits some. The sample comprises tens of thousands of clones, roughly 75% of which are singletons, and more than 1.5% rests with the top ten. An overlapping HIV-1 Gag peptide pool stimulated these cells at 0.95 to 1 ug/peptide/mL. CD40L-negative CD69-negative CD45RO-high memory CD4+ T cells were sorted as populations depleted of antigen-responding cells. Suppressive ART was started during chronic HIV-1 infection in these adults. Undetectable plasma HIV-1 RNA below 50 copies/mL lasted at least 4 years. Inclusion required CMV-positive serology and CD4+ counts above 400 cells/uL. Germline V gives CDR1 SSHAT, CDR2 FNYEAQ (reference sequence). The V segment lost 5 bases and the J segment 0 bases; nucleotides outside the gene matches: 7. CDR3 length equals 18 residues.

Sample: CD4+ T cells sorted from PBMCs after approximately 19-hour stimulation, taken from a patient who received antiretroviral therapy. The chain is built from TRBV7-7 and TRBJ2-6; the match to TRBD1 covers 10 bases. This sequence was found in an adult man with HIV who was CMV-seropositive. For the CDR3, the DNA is TGTGCCAGCAGCCGCGGGACAGGGGACTTCTCTGGGGCCAACGTCCTGACTTTC. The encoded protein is CASSRGTGDFSGANVLTF. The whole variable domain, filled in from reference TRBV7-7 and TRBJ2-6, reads GAGVSQSPRYKVTKRGQDVTLRCDPISSHATLYWYQQALGQGPEFLTYFNYEAQPDKSGLPSDRFSAERPEGSISTLTIQRTEQRDSAMYRCASSRGTGDFSGANVLTFGAGSRLTVL.